These 6 T cell receptor beta chains came from one sample sequenced in a study of long-term antiretroviral therapy in people with HIV. Runs used v3.0 of the immunoSEQ assay and were done at survey level. Method: immunoSEQ multiplex PCR; TCRdb's copy keeps in-frame clones and lacks some. The sample consists of 8,500 to 14,000 clones, roughly 89% of them appearing once. The sequencing here drew on unsorted PBMCs, taken 0.2 years before starting antiretroviral therapy. Receptors were obtained from a woman aged 40 to 50 with HIV.

The table lists this clone with a count of one. The chain carries TRBV13 and TRBJ1-1, with 8 bases identical to TRBD1. Germline V lookup: CDR1 PRHDT, CDR2 FYEKMQ (reference sequence). This CDR3 region has 15 residues. J lost 10 bases, V lost 4 bases, and 14 bases had no gene match. CDR3 region: CASSSPGQGTYRAFF. The CDR3 bases are TGTGCCAGCAGCTCCCCTGGACAGGGTACTTATCGAGCTTTCTTT.

The chain has TRBV30 and TRBJ2-3, with D unresolved. Trimming took off 3 bases at V and 6 bases at J, with 13 bases between the two ends. The CDR3 is 13 residues long. Germline assignment: CDR1 GTSNPN and CDR2 SVGIG (reference sequence). The CDR3 coding sequence is TGTGCCTGGAGCCTTGTGTTTGGGGATACGCAGTATTTT. Translated: CAWSLVFGDTQYF.

This chain links TRBV6-6 with TRBJ2-6; no firm D call. V dropped 6 bases and J dropped 4 bases, with 7 bases sitting between them. Germline CDR1 reads MNHNY; CDR2 reads SVGAGI (reference sequence). The CDR3 is made up of 13 amino acids. The CDR3 loop is CASSRLGANVLTF. The CDR3 DNA is TGTGCCAGCAGCCGTTTAGGGGCCAACGTCCTGACTTTC.

The genes are TRBV2 and TRBJ2-5; 9 bases align to TRBD1. The CDR3 contains 15 residues. V trimming: 3 bases; J trimming: 6 bases; junction bases outside the gene matches: 8. Germline lookup yields CDR1 SNHLY and CDR2 FYNNEI. The CDR3 reads CASSELDRGRQTQYF. The CDR3 DNA sequence: TGTGCCAGCAGTGAGCTGGACAGGGGACGGCAGACCCAGTACTTC.

The chain combines TRBV5-1 with TRBJ2-3, with D possibly matching TRBD2 (6 bases). CDR3 size: 15 residues. From germline, CDR1 is SGHRS and CDR2 YFSETQ. The V end was cut by 4 bases, the J end by 2 bases, with 14 bases between. The CDR3 DNA reads TGCGCCAGCAGCCTCCTCCGGGACTCCACAGATACGCAGTATTTT. Its translation is CASSLLRDSTDTQYF.

The V call is TRBV7-8, the J call TRBJ1-1; tentative D call: TRBD1 (5 bases). The CDR3 loop spans 15 amino acids. Germline lookup yields CDR1 SGHVS and CDR2 FQNEAQ. Trimming removed 3 bases from V and 2 bases from J, with 13 bases in between. The CDR3 is CASSFLGLQNTEAFF. The CDR3 nucleotides are TGTGCCAGCAGCTTTCTGGGGCTCCAAAACACTGAAGCTTTCTTT.